What follows describes a single TCR beta chain. Antigen specificity is unknown. The data stem from a study of T cells after yellow fever vaccination. Study background: For low cell numbers, libraries were made with SMART-Seq v4 Ultra Low Input. Study-wide points: Sorted repertoires could include abundant contaminating clonotypes from bulk cells. Reappearance after the booster was observed for most primary-vaccination clones (96% CD4, roughly 88% CD8).

Production of TCR cDNA was by 5'RACE template switching, which also added a universal primer site and UMIs. In TCRdb, the 5' RACE reads were re-called with MiXCR into one record per CDR3 protein. The table lists around 530,000 distinct CDR3 sequences, about 17% of them singletons, with 15% to 20% in the top ten. The V and J ends lost 9 bases and 4 bases respectively, with 11 bases between them. The CDR3 has 12 residues. Germline CDR1 SGHNT, CDR2 YYREEE (reference sequence). This TCR derives from a man younger than 35 who received the YFV17D yellow fever vaccine. The J gene is TRBJ2-4, the V gene TRBV5-4, with TRBD1 as a possible D gene (6 bases). Specimen: PBMCs, collected about 5 days after the first yellow fever vaccination. In DNA form, the CDR3 reads TGTGCCACTTCGGACAGTAAAAACATTCAGTACTTC. Translation gives CATSDSKNIQYF. Supplemented by reference TRBV5-4 and TRBJ2-4, the full variable domain reads ETGVTQSPTHLIKTRGQQVTLRCSSQSGHNTVSWYQQALGQGPQFIFQYYREEENGRGNFPPRFSGLQFPNYSSELNVNALELDDSALYLCATSDSKNIQYFGAGTRLSVL.